This T cell receptor beta chain was profiled in a study of CD8 T cells in Susac syndrome. The RNA input was roughly 0.45 to 1 ug, and it was reverse transcribed with random hexamers. MiXCR, run by TCRdb on the immunoSEQ multiplex PCR reads, gives a single entry per CDR3 protein. Seen here are about 300,000 distinct CDR3 sequences, 85% observed once, and the top ten hold 0.2% to 0.25%. TEMRA cells were FACS-enriched, unlike CD8+ and CD4+ T cells, which were negatively isolated. With 4 bases removed from V and 2 bases from J, the gap between germline ends came to 12 bases. The V gene's germline CDR1 is DFQATT and CDR2 SNEGSKA (reference sequence). The CDR3 covers 14 residues.

This chain uses TRBV20-1 with TRBJ2-1; D unresolved. The source is a human donor with multiple sclerosis. The sequencing sample was made of CD8+ T cells from PBMCs. CDR3 nucleotides: TGCAGTGCTACAATAGCTGTCCCCTACAATGAGCAGTTCTTC. Amino acid sequence: CSATIAVPYNEQFF.